The source of this T cell receptor (beta chain) is a study of T cell responses to AZD1222 COVID-19 vaccine. This CDR3 comprises 18 residues. The ends were cut back, 2 bases at V and 8 bases at J, with 23 bases in the middle. Germline CDR1 reads SGHDT; CDR2 reads YYEEEE. As for this clone: Its antigen remains unknown.

Using immunoSEQ multiplex PCR, the repertoire was profiled, and TCRdb retains in-frame clones only, with some absent. Seen here are around 99,000 clones, about 91% observed once, and the top ten hold around 7.5%. Study observations and caveats: An increase in Spike-specific TCR breadth and depth was observed after two AZD1222 doses. Donor demographics were predominantly white British with a female majority; clonal diversity may be underestimated.

The input for sequencing was peripheral blood, taken on day 0 of AZD1222 vaccination. This sequence joins TRBV5-6 and TRBJ1-6; weak D call: TRBD1 (5 bases). This TCR was sampled from an adult in good health. CDR3 sequence (DNA): TGTGCCAGCAGCTTCGGATCCTATGGGGGGAATTTCTATTCACCCCTCCACTTT. This encodes CASSFGSYGGNFYSPLHF.